This T cell receptor (beta chain) was sequenced in a study of T cells in narcolepsy. The germline V gene has CDR1 MGHRA and CDR2 YSYEKL. Trimming removed 0 bases from V and 2 bases from J, with 10 bases in between. The CDR3 runs to 16 residues. Assay: immunoSEQ multiplex PCR; the TCRdb copy retains only in-frame clones and omits some. The sample lists 30,000 to 40,000 clones, 82% occurring once. This clone turned up a few times. Its antigen is unidentified. Study observations and caveats: Comparing one patient's CSF and blood CD4+ clonotypes highlighted HCRT- and TRIB2-specific autoreactive clonotypes.

The V and J genes are TRBV4-1 and TRBJ1-4; no reliable D call. This TCR was sampled from a human donor with narcolepsy. Input material: CD45RA- memory CD4+ T cells from PBMCs. As DNA, the CDR3 is TGCGCCAGCAGCCAAGATTTGCGGAGGACTAATGAAAAACTGTTTTTT. Translating it yields CASSQDLRRTNEKLFF.